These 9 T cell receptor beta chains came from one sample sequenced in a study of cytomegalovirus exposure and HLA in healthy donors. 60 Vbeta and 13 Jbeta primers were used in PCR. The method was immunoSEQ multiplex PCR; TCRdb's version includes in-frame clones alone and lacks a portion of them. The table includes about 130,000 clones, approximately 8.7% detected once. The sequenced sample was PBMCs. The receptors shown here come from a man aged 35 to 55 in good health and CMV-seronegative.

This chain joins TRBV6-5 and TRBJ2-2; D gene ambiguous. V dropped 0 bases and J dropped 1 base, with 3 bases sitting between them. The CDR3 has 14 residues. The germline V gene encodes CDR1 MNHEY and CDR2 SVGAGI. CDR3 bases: TGTGCCAGCAGTTACTCCATGAACACCGGGGAGCTGTTTTTT. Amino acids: CASSYSMNTGELFF.

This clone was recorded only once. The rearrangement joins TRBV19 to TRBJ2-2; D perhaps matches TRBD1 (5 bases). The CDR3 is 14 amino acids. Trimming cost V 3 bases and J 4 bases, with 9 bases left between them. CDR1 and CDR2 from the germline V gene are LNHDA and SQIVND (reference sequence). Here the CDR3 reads CASSITTVTGELFF. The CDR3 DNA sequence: TGTGCCAGTAGTATTACGACAGTCACCGGGGAGCTGTTTTTT.

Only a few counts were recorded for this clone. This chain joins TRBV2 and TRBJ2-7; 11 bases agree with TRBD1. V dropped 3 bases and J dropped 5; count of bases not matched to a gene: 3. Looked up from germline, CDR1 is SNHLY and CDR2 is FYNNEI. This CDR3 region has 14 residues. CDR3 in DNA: TGTGCCAGCAGTGAGGGACAGGGGGACCACGAGCAGTACTTC. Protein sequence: CASSEGQGDHEQYF.

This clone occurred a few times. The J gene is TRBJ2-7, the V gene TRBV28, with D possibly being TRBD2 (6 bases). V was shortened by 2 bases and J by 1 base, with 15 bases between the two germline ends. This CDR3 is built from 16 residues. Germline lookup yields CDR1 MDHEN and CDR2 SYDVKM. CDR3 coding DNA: TGTGCCAGCAGTTTAGCGGGGCTCAACAATTCCTACGAGCAGTACTTC. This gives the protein CASSLAGLNNSYEQYF.

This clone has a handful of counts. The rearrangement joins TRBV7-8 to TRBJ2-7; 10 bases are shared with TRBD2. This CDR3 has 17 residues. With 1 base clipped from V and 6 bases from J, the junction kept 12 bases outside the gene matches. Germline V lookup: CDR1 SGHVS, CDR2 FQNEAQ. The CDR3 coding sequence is TGTGCCAGCAGCTTAGGGGCGGGGAGCGGGGGGGGGTCCGAGCAGTACTTC. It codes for CASSLGAGSGGGSEQYF.

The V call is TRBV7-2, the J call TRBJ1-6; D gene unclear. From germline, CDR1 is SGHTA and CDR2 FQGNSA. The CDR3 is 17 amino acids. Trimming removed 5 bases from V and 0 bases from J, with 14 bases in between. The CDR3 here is CASSPRTGSSYNSPLHF. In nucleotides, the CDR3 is TGTGCCAGCAGCCCGCGGACGGGGAGCTCCTATAATTCACCCCTCCACTTT.

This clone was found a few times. Here the CDR3 DNA reads TGTGCCAGCAGCTCCCCGGGACCTAGCGACACCGGGGAGCTGTTTTTT. This encodes CASSSPGPSDTGELFF. The chain uses TRBV5-4 and TRBJ2-2; possibly TRBD2 for D (6 bases). The V end was cut by 3 bases, the J end by 3 bases, with 15 bases between. Germline-derived CDR1 and CDR2 are SGHNT and YYREEE (reference sequence). The CDR3 extends over 16 amino acids.

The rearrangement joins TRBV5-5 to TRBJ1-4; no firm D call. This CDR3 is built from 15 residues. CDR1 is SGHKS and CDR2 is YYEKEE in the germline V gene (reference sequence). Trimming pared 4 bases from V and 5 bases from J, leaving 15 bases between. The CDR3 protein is CASSLATQPNEKLFF. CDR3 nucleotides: TGTGCCAGCAGCCTAGCGACCCAGCCAAATGAAAAACTGTTTTTT.

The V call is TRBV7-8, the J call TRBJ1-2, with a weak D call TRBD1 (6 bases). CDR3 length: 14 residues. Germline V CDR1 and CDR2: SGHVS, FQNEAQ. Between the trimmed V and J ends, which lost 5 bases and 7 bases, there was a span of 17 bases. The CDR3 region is CASSKEGGRGGYTF. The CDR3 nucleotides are TGTGCCAGCAGCAAAGAGGGGGGGCGGGGTGGCTACACCTTC.